The 11 T cell receptor beta chains below were found in one sample sequenced in a study of T-cell memory formation after mild COVID-19. TCRdb re-analysed the 5' RACE reads in MiXCR, keeping a single row per CDR3 protein. This table holds 250,000 to 300,000 distinct CDR3 sequences, around 15% found once. The sample comprised PBMCs or a T cell subset sorted from them (not recorded which). The receptors derive from a young man who had mild COVID-19 (a few samples of this study predate the infection). Cell type and time point are not known.

The sample holds a few counts of this clonotype. V is TRBV9 and J is TRBJ2-3; 8 positions agree with TRBD1. The CDR3 has 14 amino acids. The V and J ends lost 4 bases and 6 bases, in that order; junction bases with no gene match: 7. The V gene's germline CDR1 is SGDLS and CDR2 YYNGEE. CDR3 in amino acids: CASSPGQGHDTQYF. The CDR3, as DNA: TGTGCCAGCAGCCCCGGACAGGGTCACGATACGCAGTATTTT.

This clonotype appeared a few times. One junction end disagrees with the germline gene, perhaps due to a read error. This chain uses TRBV6-5 with TRBJ1-1; D not resolved. Germline V gene data show CDR1 as MNHEY and CDR2 as SVGAGI. The CDR3 consists of 15 residues. The CDR3 coding sequence is TGTGCCAGCAGATACTCCTCGCCTAGCCGCACTGAAGCTTTCTTT. Amino acid sequence: CASRYSSPSRTEAFF.

The V call is TRBV5-1, the J call TRBJ2-1; 9 bases agree with TRBD1. The CDR3 sequence is 14 residues long. Trimming removed 4 bases from V and 6 bases from J; junction bases left unmatched: 5. CDR1 SGHRS and CDR2 YFSETQ come from the germline V gene. CDR3 residues: CASSRQGDPNEQFF. CDR3 bases: TGCGCCAGCAGCCGACAGGGGGACCCCAATGAGCAGTTCTTC.

The table lists this clonotype with a few counts. J is TRBJ1-5 and V is TRBV12-3 or TRBV12-4; D possibly corresponds to TRBD1 (6 bases). CDR3 size: 15 residues. Trimming shortened V by 6 bases and J by 0 bases, and 12 bases separated the two germline ends. This CDR3 reads CASSDRSLSNQPQHF. The CDR3 nucleotides are TGTGCCAGCAGCGACAGGTCCCTTAGCAATCAGCCCCAGCATTTT.

This clonotype was counted at least ten times. V usage is TRBV7-2 and J usage is TRBJ2-4, with 10 bases lining up with TRBD2. The V gene's germline CDR1 is SGHTA and CDR2 FQGNSA. This CDR3 comprises 15 residues. V shed 5 bases and J 9 bases; nucleotides not matched to a gene: 10. The CDR3 here is CASSLSSGGPPIQYF. The CDR3 coding sequence is TGTGCCAGCAGCCTAAGTAGCGGGGGGCCACCCATTCAGTACTTC.

This clonotype showed up many times. This chain uses TRBV7-3 with TRBJ2-1; 10 nucleotides align to TRBD1. Germline values: CDR1 SGHTA, CDR2 FQGTGA. V dropped 4 bases and J dropped 7; count of bases not matched to a gene: 4. This CDR3 region has 14 residues. In nucleotides, the CDR3 is TGTGCCAGCAGCTCCGGGACAGGGGAAAATGAGCAGTTCTTC. This gives the protein CASSSGTGENEQFF.

V and J are TRBV7-2 and TRBJ1-6; D is uncertain. CDR1 is SGHTA and CDR2 is FQGNSA in the germline V gene. Between the trimmed V and J ends, which lost 1 base and 13 bases, there was a span of 8 bases. The CDR3 consists of 12 residues. Here the CDR3 reads CASSLGPRPLHF. CDR3 coding DNA: TGTGCCAGCAGCTTAGGGCCCAGGCCCCTCCACTTT.

This sequence joins TRBV25-1 and TRBJ1-2, with TRBD1 matching over 9 bases. From germline, CDR1 is MGHDK and CDR2 SYGVNS. CDR3 size: 13 residues. The J segment lost 7 bases and the V segment lost 10 bases, leaving 10 bases of the junction unmatched. The CDR3: CATQGQGSPGYTF. CDR3 sequence (DNA): TGTGCCACCCAGGGACAGGGCTCTCCTGGCTACACCTTC.

The rearrangement links TRBV7-3 to TRBJ2-1; D is uncertain. Germline CDR1 and CDR2: SGHTA and FQGTGA. Trimming left V 4 bases short and J 0 bases short, with 13 bases between. The CDR3 covers 16 residues. The CDR3 is CASSSTPGYSYNEQFF. DNA for the CDR3: TGTGCCAGCAGCTCAACTCCCGGATACTCCTACAATGAGCAGTTCTTC. Together with reference TRBV7-3 and TRBJ2-1, the CDR3 gives the full variable domain: GAGVSQTPSNKVTEKGKYVELRCDPISGHTALYWYRQSLGQGPEFLIYFQGTGAADDSGLPNDRFFAVRPEGSVSTLKIQRTERGDSAVYLCASSSTPGYSYNEQFFGPGTRLTVL.

This chain links TRBV11-3 with TRBJ2-5; 8 nucleotides align to TRBD2. The CDR3 spans 16 residues. V lost 5 bases, J lost 3 bases, and 11 bases stayed unmatched. Germline loops: CDR1 SGHNT, CDR2 YENEEA. The CDR3 spells CASSVGGAIGEETQYF. CDR3 coding DNA: TGTGCCAGCAGCGTCGGGGGGGCGATTGGAGAAGAGACCCAGTACTTC. Looking up the rest from reference TRBV11-3 and TRBJ2-5 gives the full variable domain: EAGVVQSPRYKIIEKKQPVAFWCNPISGHNTLYWYLQNLGQGPELLIRYENEEAVDDSQLPKDRFSAERLKGVDSTLKIQPAELGDSAVYLCASSVGGAIGEETQYFGPGTRLLVL.

The V gene is TRBV4-1, the J gene TRBJ2-7; unclear D gene. Germline V CDR1 and CDR2: MGHRA, YSYEKL. Deletions cut 2 bases from V and 12 bases from J, with 14 bases between. This CDR3 contains 12 residues. This chain's CDR3 is CASSQTSAQLYF. CDR3 nucleotides: TGCGCCAGCAGCCAAACCTCCGCCCAGCTGTACTTC.